The present T cell receptor beta chain was sequenced within a study of vaccination and CD4 T cells after COVID-19. Documented treatment: roughly ten-day PBMC culture with coronavirus spike peptide pools or control peptides (ViraFEST assay). Samples of CD4+ T cells were obtained from the unexposed donor before the COVID-19 pandemic (2011-2018). Trimming shortened V by 4 bases and J by 3 bases, and 13 bases separated the two germline ends. Per germline, CDR1 MNHEY and CDR2 SVGAGI. This CDR3 spans 14 amino acids. Scientists ran DNA taken from cultured CD4+ T cells through the Oncomine TCR Beta short-read assay for sequencing. TCRdb ran MiXCR on the PCR reads and lists one entry per CDR3 protein. The data hold approximately 3,600 distinct CDR3 sequences, with under 25% observed a single time. This clonotype was counted only a few times. Its antigen is still unknown.

The origin of this receptor is a human donor in good health. The V gene is TRBV6-5, the J gene TRBJ2-7; D unclear. Sequencing was carried out using CD4+ T cells from blood, cultured in vitro. The CDR3 DNA reads as TGTGCCAGCAGTTCTCCGACAAGAAACTACGAGCAGTACTTC. Translation gives CASSSPTRNYEQYF.